Listed below are T cell receptor beta chains from one sample, sequenced in a study of shared clonotypes between healthy human individuals. Method: immunoSEQ multiplex PCR; TCRdb's copy keeps in-frame clones and lacks some. Of around 600,000 clones listed, approximately 95% are singletons. Sequenced: naive CD8+ T cells sorted from blood. These receptors were taken from a woman aged 25 to 39 in good health. CDR3s include the opening cysteine and the closing phenylalanine or tryptophan. A D gene is named only where the DNA matches it firmly. Clone size is not always given. Where it is, it says once, few, many or a class for expanded clones.

clone size	V gene	D gene	J gene	CDR3 DNA	CDR3 protein
-	TRBV7-6	-	TRBJ2-7	TGTGCCAGCAGCCCTTCCCGACGGGGGTCCTACGAGCAGTACTTC	CASSPSRRGSYEQYF
-	TRBV27	TRBD1	TRBJ2-7	TGTGCCAGCGGATCCCCGGGACAGGGGGTCTACGAGCAGTACTTC	CASGSPGQGVYEQYF
once	TRBV29-1	TRBD2	TRBJ2-1	TGCAGCGTGAGCCTTACTAGCGGAACCTACAATGAGCAGTTCTTC	CSVSLTSGTYNEQFF
-	TRBV28	-	TRBJ2-7	TGTGCCAGCAGTTTCGAGGGAGAGATCTACGAGCAGTACTTC	CASSFEGEIYEQYF
-	TRBV27	TRBD2	TRBJ2-7	TGTGCCAGCAGTCCCCTAGCGGGAGAGAGTCCTGGCGAGCAGTACTTC	CASSPLAGESPGEQYF
-	TRBV7-9	-	TRBJ2-7	TGTGCCAGCAGCAGGGACCCACAGAGCGAGCAGTACTTC	CASSRDPQSEQYF
-	TRBV9	-	TRBJ1-5	TGTGCCAGCAGCGCAGAGGGGGGCTTGGAGCCCCAGCATTTT	CASSAEGGLEPQHF
-	TRBV29-1	TRBD2	TRBJ2-7	TGCAGCGCCGCGATTAGCGGGAGGCCAACCTACGAGCAGTACTTC	CSAAISGRPTYEQYF
-	TRBV27	-	TRBJ1-5	TGTGCCAGCAGTTTAGACCCACTTAGCAATCAGCCCCAGCATTTT	CASSLDPLSNQPQHF
-	TRBV4-2	-	TRBJ2-1	TGTGCCAGCAGCCAAGACAGGGGAGGCAATGAGCAGTTCTTC	CASSQDRGGNEQFF
-	TRBV18	-	TRBJ2-1	TGTGCCAGCTCACCCCAATTCCCGCCTGGGCCTGATGAGCAGTTCTTC	CASSPQFPPGPDEQFF
-	TRBV4-1	TRBD2	TRBJ2-7	TGCGCCAGCAGCCAAGTGGGTAGCGGGACCTACGAGCAGTACTTC	CASSQVGSGTYEQYF
-	TRBV27	-	TRBJ2-1	TGTGCCAGCAGTTATGCTGGCTCCTACAATGAGCAGTTCTTC	CASSYAGSYNEQFF
-	TRBV6-1	TRBD2	TRBJ2-2	TGTGCCAGCAGCGGGACTAGTCTCCCCGGGGAGCTGTTTTTT	CASSGTSLPGELFF
-	TRBV2	TRBD1	TRBJ2-7	TGTGCCAGCAGGTGGACAGGGTACGAGCAGTACTTC	CASRWTGYEQYF
-	TRBV6-5	-	TRBJ1-1	TGTGCCAGCAGTTACTCGGAGGGATCGAACACTGAAGCTTTCTTT	CASSYSEGSNTEAFF
-	TRBV4-2	TRBD2	TRBJ2-7	TGTGCCAGCAGCCAAGTTACAGGGACTAGCGGGAGGTCCAGCTCCTACGAGCAGTACTTC	CASSQVTGTSGRSSSYEQYF
-	TRBV27	-	TRBJ1-2	TGTGCCAGCTTTACGTATACGAGGGGGGTTGGGTATGGCTACACCTTC	CASFTYTRGVGYGYTF
-	TRBV5-8	-	TRBJ1-2	TGTGCCAGCAGCTTCATCGGACATACTAACTATGGCTACACCTTC	CASSFIGHTNYGYTF
-	TRBV5-1	-	TRBJ1-1	TGCGCCAGCAGGGGGTCGGGCGCCGAAGCTTTCTTT	CASRGSGAEAFF
-	TRBV2	-	TRBJ2-7	TGTGCCAGCAGGGCGGGACAGCCGGAGCAGTACTTC	CASRAGQPEQYF
-	TRBV5-4	-	TRBJ2-7	TGTGCCAGCAGCTTTCCGGAGTTGGCGCGGGGAGCTCCTTACGAGCAGTACTTC	CASSFPELARGAPYEQYF
-	TRBV7-9	-	TRBJ1-2	TGTGCCAGCAGCTTTGGGCAGGGGTCCCTAGGTGGCTACACCTTC	CASSFGQGSLGGYTF
-	TRBV7-9	-	TRBJ2-2	TGTGCCAGCAGCTTTCCCACCGGGGAGCTGTTTTTT	CASSFPTGELFF
-	TRBV13	TRBD2	TRBJ2-7	TGTGCCAGCAGCTCGAGACTAGCGGGAGAAGGGCAGTACTTC	CASSSRLAGEGQYF
-	TRBV5-6	-	TRBJ1-2	TGTGCCAGCAGCTCACAAAACACCCCCGGTCAGATCTATGGCTACACCTTC	CASSSQNTPGQIYGYTF
-	TRBV9	TRBD1	TRBJ2-7	TGTGCCAGCAGCCCCGGACAGGGTTACGAGCAGTACTTC	CASSPGQGYEQYF
-	TRBV27	-	TRBJ1-1	TGTGCCAGCAGCCCAAACGGACTTGAAGCTTTCTTT	CASSPNGLEAFF
-	TRBV5-5	TRBD1	TRBJ2-7	TGTGCCAGCAGCTCCTGGACAGGGCACGACGAGCAGTACTTC	CASSSWTGHDEQYF
-	TRBV29-1	TRBD1	TRBJ2-7	TGCAGCGCAACACGGGGACAGGGGTACGAGCAGTACTTC	CSATRGQGYEQYF
-	TRBV27	TRBD1	TRBJ2-1	TGTGCCACTCAAGGAAGGACAGGGTATGAGCAGTTCTTC	CATQGRTGYEQFF
-	TRBV7-9	-	TRBJ1-2	TGTGCCAGCAGCCAGTTGGGAGTTATTGGCGGCTACACCTTC	CASSQLGVIGGYTF
-	TRBV6-5	-	TRBJ2-7	TGTGCCAGCAGCCCTTCGCCGGGACACGGCGAGCAGTACTTC	CASSPSPGHGEQYF
few	TRBV29-1	-	TRBJ1-1	TGCAGGTCGGGAGAAAACGAAGCTTTCTTT	CRSGENEAFF
-	TRBV6-5	-	TRBJ2-3	TGTGCCAGCAGTTACTCGCCCAGCGGGCGCACAGATACGCAGTATTTT	CASSYSPSGRTDTQYF
-	TRBV6-1	-	TRBJ2-7	TGTGCCAGCAGTGCGGACGGCTACGAGCAGTACTTC	CASSADGYEQYF
-	TRBV5-6	-	TRBJ2-4	TGTGCCAGCAGCTTTTTTCACGGTTATGACAACCCTCAGTACTTC	CASSFFHGYDNPQYF
few	TRBV20-1	-	TRBJ2-7	TGCAGTGCTATGGGGTCCTACGAGCAGTACTTC	CSAMGSYEQYF
-	TRBV5-1	TRBD2	TRBJ2-5	TGCGCCAGCAGCCCCAACGGGGGGTTGCGGGAGCGGTTAAGGGAGCAGTACTTC	CASSPNGGLRERLREQYF
-	TRBV5-6	-	TRBJ1-2	TGTGCCAGCAGCCCAACAGGATACGCCCTCGATGGCTACACCTTC	CASSPTGYALDGYTF
-	TRBV5-4	-	TRBJ2-1	TGTGCCAGCAGCTGGGATCTAGACCCGGTGAACAATGAGCAGTTCTTC	CASSWDLDPVNNEQFF
-	TRBV19	TRBD2	TRBJ2-7	TGTGCCAATAGCGGGAGATTATCCCACGAGCAGTACTTC	CANSGRLSHEQYF
-	TRBV6-5	-	TRBJ2-7	TGTGCCAGCAGCATTTCCGGGCCCCCCTACGAGCAGTACTTC	CASSISGPPYEQYF
-	TRBV4-1	-	TRBJ2-7	TGCGCCAGCGGTGAAGGGGCACCGGCCTCCTACGAGCAGTACTTC	CASGEGAPASYEQYF
-	TRBV4-1	-	TRBJ2-1	TGCGCCAGCAGCCTAGTCCCTGAATCTACCTACAATGAGCAGTTCTTC	CASSLVPESTYNEQFF
-	TRBV9	-	TRBJ2-6	TGTGCCAGCAGCGAAGTCCCAAAGGCTCCTGGGGCCAACGTCCTGACTTTC	CASSEVPKAPGANVLTF
-	TRBV4-2	TRBD1	TRBJ2-2	TGTGCCAGCAGCCCGGGACAGGGACGACCCACGAACACCGGGGAGCTGTTTTTT	CASSPGQGRPTNTGELFF
-	TRBV27	-	TRBJ2-2	TGTGCCAGCAGTCCAGGGTCCAGCCCCACCGGGGAGCTGTTTTTT	CASSPGSSPTGELFF
-	TRBV2	-	TRBJ1-1	TGTGCCAGCAATCCGGGTATGAACACTGAAGCTTTCTTT	CASNPGMNTEAFF
-	TRBV7-9	-	TRBJ2-5	TGTGCCAGCAGCTTGTTACAAGAGACCCAGTACTTC	CASSLLQETQYF
-	TRBV28	-	TRBJ2-7	TGTGCCAGCATCAGGACAGACACATACGAGCAGTACTTC	CASIRTDTYEQYF
-	TRBV2	-	TRBJ1-2	TGTGCCAGCAGTGATGTTCAGATGGGCCTTGGCTACACCTTC	CASSDVQMGLGYTF
-	TRBV7-2	-	TRBJ2-7	TGTGCCAGCAGCTTAGATGGCCAACCTTACGAGCAGTACTTC	CASSLDGQPYEQYF
-	TRBV7-8	TRBD1	TRBJ2-7	TGTGCCAGCAGCTTATTAAGAGGGGGCTGGTACGAGCAGTACTTC	CASSLLRGGWYEQYF
once	TRBV28	TRBD1	TRBJ2-7	TGTGCCAGCCGCCTTCGAGGGACAGTTTACGAGCAGTACTTC	CASRLRGTVYEQYF
once	TRBV14	-	TRBJ1-1	TGTGCCAGCAGCCAAGACTCTATCGGGTCTCCTGAAGCTTTCTTT	CASSQDSIGSPEAFF
-	TRBV5-1	-	TRBJ2-7	TGCGCCAGCAGCGACCGTAACTACGAGCAGTACTTC	CASSDRNYEQYF